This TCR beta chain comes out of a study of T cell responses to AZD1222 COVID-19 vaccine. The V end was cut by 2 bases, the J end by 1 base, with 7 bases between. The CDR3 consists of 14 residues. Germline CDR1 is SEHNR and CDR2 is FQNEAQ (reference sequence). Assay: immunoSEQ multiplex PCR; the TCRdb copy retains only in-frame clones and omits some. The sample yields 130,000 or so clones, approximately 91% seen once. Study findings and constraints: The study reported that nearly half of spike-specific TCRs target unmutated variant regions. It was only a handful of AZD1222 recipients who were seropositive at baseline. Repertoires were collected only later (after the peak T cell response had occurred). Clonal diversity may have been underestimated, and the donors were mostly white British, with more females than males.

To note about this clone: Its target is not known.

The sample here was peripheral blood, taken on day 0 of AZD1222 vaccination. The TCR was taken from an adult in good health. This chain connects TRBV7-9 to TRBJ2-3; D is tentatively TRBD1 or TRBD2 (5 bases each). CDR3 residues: CASSLQGGTDTQYF. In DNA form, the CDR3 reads TGTGCCAGCAGCTTACAGGGAGGCACAGATACGCAGTATTTT. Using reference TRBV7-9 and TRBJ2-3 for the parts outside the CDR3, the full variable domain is DTGVSQNPRHKITKRGQNVTFRCDPISEHNRLYWYRQTLGQGPEFLTYFQNEAQLEKSRLLSDRFSAERPKGSFSTLEIQRTEQGDSAMYLCASSLQGGTDTQYFGPGTRLTVL.